This record concerns one TCR beta chain sequence. The data were obtained in a study of regulatory T cells in long-lasting Graves disease. HTBI primers from iRepertoire and Arm-PCR of CDR3 regions yielded the TCR beta libraries. TCRdb reanalysed the multiplex PCR reads using MiXCR and keeps one entry per CDR3 protein. Of around 500,000 distinct CDR3 sequences in the sample, around 13% were seen once. Time point in this sample: newly diagnosed GD, antithyroid drugs for less than 3 months. TCR sequences were obtained from RNA taken from PBMCs. The CDR3 consists of 15 residues. The germline CDR1 and CDR2 sequences are MNHEY and SVGEGT. V was clipped by 5 bases and J by 4 bases, with 17 bases between them. Separately, the same data were catalogued under a study of T cells in Graves' hyperthyroidism and ophthalmopathy.

The chain is built from TRBV6-2 or TRBV6-3 and TRBJ1-2; D possibly corresponds to TRBD1 (5 bases). Sequencing was performed on peripheral blood mononuclear cells (PBMCs), taken at new diagnosis, from a patient treated with antithyroid drugs. The clonotype originates from a woman in her 30s with Graves disease. The CDR3 DNA is TGTGCCAGCAGTGATCGCCCTTGGGGGGTCTATGGCTACACCTTC. Protein product: CASSDRPWGVYGYTF.